A single T cell receptor beta chain is shown here with its context. The specificity of this receptor is unknown. Relative to the germline gene, one junction end is altered; a read error may explain this. The source of the sample is a study of blood T cell repertoires in COVID-19 (dated by TCRdb to 2019 to 2021). Study-wide context: Samples covering the acute and convalescent phases of COVID-19 were provided by collaborators in the United States, Italy and Spain. The samples were drawn from the first 160 participants of the ongoing ImmuneRACE study and from under 1,500 subjects provided by 6 global collaborators. Where HLA class I and class II types were available, the types were taken from metadata supplied by the sample provider, not from assay-based typing. The sample metadata nearly always contained a de-identified subject ID, COVID-19 status, age in years and sex. The prospective study material was composed of cDNA or gDNA derived from T cells, B-cell-depleted T cells, or PBMCs. Deeply sampled blood TCRbeta repertoires from subjects exposed to, actively infected with, or recovered from COVID-19 were included in the dataset. The repertoires were released in a freely available public database meant as a resource for research on the immune response to SARS-CoV-2.

The CDR3 contains 16 residues, cysteine and phenylalanine counted. CDR3 DNA is the only sequence kept; it has 48 bases, read in frame from the first base. Taken from the germline V gene, the CDR1 and CDR2 loops are MNHNS and SASEGT. Participants in the prospective study were aged about 18 to 95 years, lived in 20 to 30 United States geographic areas, and enrolled through a virtual design. In the prospective study, cohorts were assigned on the basis of participant-reported clinical history obtained from a screening survey and a study questionnaire. Each participant in the prospective study had whole blood, serum and a nasopharyngeal or oropharyngeal swab collected by mobile phlebotomists. Over a roughly 2-month period, participants in the prospective study had the option of providing additional blood draws and questionnaires. Prospective study blood samples were shipped either frozen or at room temperature before DNA extraction.

Overall results and qualifications from the work: The amount of clinical and demographic metadata varied by source and participant and was provided uncurated.

TCRbeta CDR3 regions were amplified from genomic DNA using the immunoSEQ Assay, a bias-controlled multiplex PCR. As for the original processing: The number of nucleated cells in each sample was estimated by amplification of reference gene primers within the assay. Sequence reads were collapsed and filtered to measure the absolute abundance of every unique TCRbeta CDR3 rearrangement. For each sample, productive Simpson clonality was calculated as the square root of Simpson's diversity index over productive rearrangements. In its TCRdb copy, this immuneACCESS table keeps in-frame sequences only and misses some clones. Where compared with another copy, unresolved V genes explain less than half of these, and the others have no known cause. D and trimming were read from the DNA, whereas the V and J calls and clone size are those reported in that table. The sample profile shows a few hundred thousand clones; about 89% of them were found once. The ten largest clones add up to around 1.3% of the sample.

Sequenced input: PBMCs or T cells enriched from blood (not recorded which). The receptor chain draws on TRBV6-1 and TRBJ1-3, and possibly TRBD1, on 5 matching bases. The TCR comes from a human donor in a cohort exposed to, infected with or recovered from COVID-19 (not recorded which). The donor label of this sample is uncertain. The sequence in DNA is TGTGCCAGCAGCGAAGGTGTAGGGGCCGCTGGAAACACCATATATTTT. The encoded protein is CASSEGVGAAGNTIYF.